This is a list of T cell receptor beta chains from one sample in a study of T cells of healthy individuals. Each CDR3 protein gets one entry after TCRdb re-called the 5' RACE reads with MiXCR. The sample holds 90,000 to 100,000 distinct CDR3 sequences, approximately 16% seen once. The receptors derive from a human donor in good health. Each CDR3 is given without its conserved first and last residue. A D gene is named only where the DNA matches it firmly.

CDR3aa	v_gene	d_gene
SESGGYNEQF	TRBV20-1	TRBD2
ASSRRSGAGTEAF	TRBV6-2/TRBV6-3	-
ASIGGDSPPGTSGGRTYEQY	TRBV23-1	TRBD2
ASSPRGTFSSYEQY	TRBV11-1	-
ASSPGLELTKETQY	TRBV18	-
ASSQLPGTSVTQY	TRBV4-2	TRBD2
SVNYSGTNTDTQY	TRBV29-1	-
SARVQGGDTQY	TRBV20-1	-
ASSPQLGNEQF	TRBV28	-
ASSFRRMNTEAF	TRBV27	-
ASGRSSEIGNTIY	TRBV12-5	-
ASSLGMHYEQY	TRBV11-2	-
ASTETGVQDTQY	TRBV5-4	TRBD1
ASSLDLAGFTEAF	TRBV11-2	-
ASSQGLAQGYGYT	TRBV4-2	-
ASSLAGPAYNEQF	TRBV5-1	-
ASSQDPGTPEAF	TRBV4-1	-
ASSLIKNYGYT	TRBV7-3	-
ASSPARGTYGYT	TRBV18	TRBD1
ASSQTTGPLNEQF	TRBV7-9	-
ASTSTGGEVVGQPQH	TRBV28	TRBD1
ASSGTGGNSPLH	TRBV7-2	TRBD1
ASSLGGGRRTEAF	TRBV27	-
ASRGRAKNIQY	TRBV7-9	-
ASSPSSSYNEQF	TRBV7-3	-
ASSPEWENTEAF	TRBV18	-
ASSLEAGEAF	TRBV5-1	-
ASGPPDRDDTGELF	TRBV12-5	TRBD1
SVGRNEQF	TRBV29-1	-
ASSQVRTGDQETQY	TRBV4-1	TRBD1
AISFPGGTEAF	TRBV10-3	-
ASRPTGTHQPQH	TRBV6-5	TRBD1
ATSRVTTDTQY	TRBV15	-
ASRLAGNTGELF	TRBV7-2	TRBD2
SASVWAAGGLTMI	TRBV20-1	TRBD2
ASSKGLAGGNEQF	TRBV7-7	TRBD2
SARKIGGGIAGELF	TRBV20-1	-
ASSQGQVDGYT	TRBV14	TRBD1
ASSRTVGNTIY	TRBV7-2	-
ASSLDRTYEQY	TRBV5-1	-
ASSEKGWASGSVISYNEQF	TRBV6-1	TRBD2
ASSTIGATNEKLY	TRBV19	-
ASSIDPTGELF	TRBV19	-
SVKPDSTRLYEQY	TRBV29-1	-
ASSLRTTNTGELF	TRBV5-1	-
SAQALRPQETQY	TRBV20-1	-
ASSLDGGLSSYNSPLH	TRBV11-2	-
ASSSTPGQVGSPLN	TRBV7-9	TRBD1
ASRAPDGEGELF	TRBV4-1	-
ATSRAEGGNTIY	TRBV15	-
ASSQVSVTDFI	TRBV4-1	-